This TCR beta chain was recovered during a study of cytomegalovirus exposure and HLA in healthy donors. Looking at the study overall: Unique TCRs from HLA-typed donors, 80 million to 90 million of them, were held in an early data release.

Germline assignment: CDR1 SGDLS and CDR2 YYNGEE. The CDR3 covers 15 residues. V lost 6 bases, J lost 5 bases, and 9 bases stayed unmatched. The PCR was carried out with 60 Vbeta primers and 13 Jbeta primers. Some clones are missing from TCRdb's copy, which holds only in-frame ones; the method was immunoSEQ multiplex PCR. This sample carries 180,000 or so clones, approximately 79% of them seen once, and the ten largest clones take around 15%. This chain connects TRBV9 to TRBJ2-5; 11 bases line up with TRBD2. The source of this sequence is a man aged 50 to 59 in good health and CMV-seropositive. The sample consisted of PBMCs. DNA of the CDR3: TGTGCCAGCACCCCGACTAGCGGGGTGAGGGAGACCCAGTACTTC. It encodes CASTPTSGVRETQYF.